This T cell receptor beta chain is from a study of identical twins. V was clipped by 2 bases and J by 1 base; unmatched bases: 2. The CDR3 is made up of 15 amino acids. Germline V gene data show CDR1 as SGHRS and CDR2 as YFSETQ. TCRdb re-analysed the 5' RACE reads in MiXCR, keeping a single row per CDR3 protein. Of 350,000 to 600,000 distinct CDR3 sequences in the sample, 14% were seen once. This sample also belongs to another study, concerning yellow fever vaccine responses in identical twins.

This clonotype originated in a woman younger than 30 in good health. The V call is TRBV5-1, the J call TRBJ2-2, with TRBD2 identical over 7 bases. The sequencing input was CD4+ T cells sorted from blood. The CDR3 DNA is TGCGCCAGCAGCTTAGCGGGGAAGAACACCGGGGAGCTGTTTTTT. This translates into CASSLAGKNTGELFF.